The next 7 T cell receptor beta chains were all read from a single sample in a study of OX40 agonist ivuxolimab in advanced cancers. Measured with immunoSEQ multiplex PCR; TCRdb has only the in-frame clones, and not every one. The sample records 95,000 to 100,000 clones, 90% to 95% being singletons. This material consisted of CD4+ or CD8+ T cells sorted from blood, taken in a trial of the OX40 agonist ivuxolimab. Receptors originate from an adult with an advanced solid tumor such as melanoma, head and neck, liver or kidney cancer.

The chain is built from TRBV5-6 and TRBJ1-3; no definite D call. The CDR3 consists of 17 residues. Trimming cost V 4 bases and J 0 bases, with 17 bases left between them. Germline V gives CDR1 SGHDT, CDR2 YYEEEE. The CDR3 protein is CASSAVGSGPSGNTIYF. In DNA form, the CDR3 reads TGTGCCAGCAGCGCCGTTGGTAGTGGTCCCTCTGGAAACACCATATATTTT.

This clone was detected only once. CDR3 DNA sequence: TGTGCCAGCAGTTCCGTGGGGTATGTGTCCGAGCAGTACTTC. Residues: CASSSVGYVSEQYF. The rearrangement uses TRBV7-9 and TRBJ2-7; no clear D. The CDR3 contains 14 residues. CDR1 is SEHNR, CDR2 FQNEAQ, per germline (reference sequence). Deletions cut 6 bases from V and 6 bases from J, with 18 bases between. Full variable domain (remainder filled in from reference TRBV7-9 and TRBJ2-7): DTGVSQNPRHKITKRGQNVTFRCDPISEHNRLYWYRQTLGQGPEFLTYFQNEAQLEKSRLLSDRFSAERPKGSFSTLEIQRTEQGDSAMYLCASSSVGYVSEQYFGPGTRLTVT.

This rearrangement joins TRBV5-1 to TRBJ1-3; D perhaps matches TRBD1 (5 bases). Germline loops: CDR1 SGHRS, CDR2 YFSETQ. Trimming removed 2 bases at V and 0 bases at J, with 6 bases between. The CDR3 covers 14 residues. CDR3: CASSLGTSGNTIYF. In nucleotides, the CDR3 is TGCGCCAGCAGCTTAGGGACCTCTGGAAACACCATATATTTT.

V usage is TRBV4-2 and J usage is TRBJ1-2, with D perhaps matching TRBD1 (5 bases). V lost 0 bases and J 4 bases, leaving 15 bases between the germline ends. This CDR3 is built from 16 residues. Per germline, CDR1 LGHNA and CDR2 YNFKEQ. Written as DNA, the CDR3 is TGTGCCAGCAGCCAAGATGCGGGGGATGGGATCTATGGCTACACCTTC. This sequence encodes CASSQDAGDGIYGYTF.

V and J are TRBV6-1 and TRBJ2-2; 9 bases are shared with TRBD2. Looked up from germline, CDR1 is MNHNS and CDR2 is SASEGT. Unmatched junction bases numbered 6, after V lost 6 bases and J lost 4 bases. This CDR3 spans 15 amino acids. The CDR3 DNA reads as TGTGCCAGCAGACTGCGGGAGGGGGGCACCGGGGAGCTGTTTTTT. This encodes CASRLREGGTGELFF.

This chain joins TRBV4-3 and TRBJ1-4, with D uncertain. Germline V gene sequence: CDR1 LGHNA, CDR2 YSLEER. The CDR3 runs to 13 residues. V was shortened by 1 base and J by 8 bases, with 8 bases between the two germline ends. The CDR3 region is CASSQVVGEKLFF. As DNA, the CDR3 is TGCGCCAGCAGCCAAGTGGTGGGAGAAAAACTGTTTTTT.

The V call is TRBV7-2, the J call TRBJ1-1; 7 positions match TRBD1. V lost 3 bases and J lost 0; bases outside the gene matches: 7. The CDR3 covers 16 residues. The germline V gene has CDR1 SGHTA and CDR2 FQGNSA. CDR3 nucleotides: TGTGCCAGCAGCTTCCAGGGGGTTAGGGTGAACACTGAAGCTTTCTTT. This gives the protein CASSFQGVRVNTEAFF.